Listed below are T cell receptor beta chains from one sample, sequenced in a study of blood T cell repertoires in COVID-19. Using immunoSEQ multiplex PCR, the repertoire was profiled, and TCRdb retains in-frame clones only, with some absent. The sample lists about 200,000 clones, 89% seen once, with 5.5% to 6.5% in the top ten. What was sequenced was peripheral blood. The receptors shown here come from a man aged 60 to 75 who had recovered from COVID-19. The CDR3 runs from the conserved cysteine through the conserved F or W.

TRBV19	TRBJ1-1	CASSIVEVSEAFF
TRBV4-1	TRBJ1-3	CASSQRAGGTLTGNTIYF
TRBV7-9	TRBJ2-7	CASSLAGGDREQYF
TRBV5-1	TRBJ1-1	CASSEGSIGGTEAFF
TRBV28	TRBJ2-7	CASSLTGVSYEQYF
TRBV3-1/TRBV3-2	TRBJ1-1	CASSHQGAEAFF
TRBV6-6	TRBJ2-3	CASSSTSGGLTDTQYF
TRBV5-1	TRBJ2-1	CASSLNGGATYNEQFF
TRBV4-3	TRBJ2-3	CASSQDHQRSTDTQYF
TRBV19	TRBJ1-2	CASTSTGTGQGYTF
TRBV6-5	TRBJ2-2	CASSYSPGRPGELFF
TRBV3-1/TRBV3-2	TRBJ2-3	CASSQGGGFSTDTQYF
TRBV19	TRBJ1-1	CASRGTGGGMNTEAFF
TRBV6-1	TRBJ1-2	CASSERDRGLGYTF
TRBV11-1	TRBJ1-1	CASTNKQGYPAFF
TRBV6-6	TRBJ1-2	CASSYSGQTGGYTF
TRBV7-9	TRBJ2-7	CASSYSSYEQYF
TRBV19	TRBJ2-1	CASSFTGSNEQFF
TRBV19	TRBJ1-5	CASSPAGGYNQPQHF